These T cell receptor beta chains were read from a single sample in a study of CD8 T cells in ankylosing spondylitis. TCRdb ran MiXCR on the 5' RACE reads and lists one entry per CDR3 protein. The table shows around 94,000 distinct CDR3 sequences, with around 8.5% occurring only once. What was sequenced was blood, either unsorted or a sorted T cell fraction (not recorded which). The origin of the receptors is a male donor with ankylosing spondylitis. The conserved cysteine and the conserved F or W are not part of the CDR3 here.

V gene | CDR3 length | CDR3 protein
TRBV10-3 | 13 | AISVFSGAGDEQF
TRBV12-3/TRBV12-4 | 10 | ASSLGVYGYT
TRBV3-1 | 15 | ASSQDQGVGRFTEAF
TRBV4-1 | 15 | ASSQVLPRENADTQY
TRBV14 | 15 | ASSHVWGLSSYNEQF
TRBV29-1 | 17 | SVAGLAGGLPSSYNEQF
TRBV10-3 | 16 | AISESELAGAREETQY
TRBV25-1 | 13 | ASSQADVSTDTQY
TRBV27 | 13 | ASRISGRAHNEQF
TRBV10-3 | 13 | AISETSGDYNEQF